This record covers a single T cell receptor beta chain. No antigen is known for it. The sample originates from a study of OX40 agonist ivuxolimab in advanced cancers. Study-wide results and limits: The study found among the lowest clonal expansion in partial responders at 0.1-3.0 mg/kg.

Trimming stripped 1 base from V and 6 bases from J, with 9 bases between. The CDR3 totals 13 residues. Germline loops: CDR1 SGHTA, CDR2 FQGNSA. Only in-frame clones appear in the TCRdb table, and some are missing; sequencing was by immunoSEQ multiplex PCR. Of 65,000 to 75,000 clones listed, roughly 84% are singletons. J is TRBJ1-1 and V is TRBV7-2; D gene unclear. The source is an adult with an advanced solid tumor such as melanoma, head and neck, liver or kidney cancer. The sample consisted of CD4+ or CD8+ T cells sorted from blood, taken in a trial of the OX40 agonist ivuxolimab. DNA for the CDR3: TGTGCCAGCAGCTTAGTGGCGACATCTGAAGCTTTCTTT. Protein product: CASSLVATSEAFF.